This T cell receptor beta chain appears in the sequencing data of a study of blood T cell repertoires in COVID-19. Study as a whole: Both acute and convalescent COVID-19 samples were obtained from the United States, Italy and Spain. In each case, the material was cDNA or gDNA derived from T cells, B-cell-depleted T cells, or PBMCs.

The CDR3 is 14 amino acids. CDR1 MNHEY and CDR2 SMNVEV come from the germline V gene (reference sequence). Trimming removed 6 bases from V and 0 bases from J, with 8 bases in between. This clone was counted between two and nine times. The data were produced by immunoSEQ multiplex PCR, yet TCRdb's version contains in-frame clones alone and is incomplete. The sample contains roughly 250,000 clones, around 89% of which appear only once. The specimen sequenced was peripheral blood. The sequence came from a man aged 30 to 45 with acute or convalescent COVID-19. The chain uses TRBV27 and TRBJ2-2, with unresolved D. The CDR3 region is CASRKQPNTGELFF. CDR3 sequence (DNA): TGTGCCAGCAGGAAACAGCCGAACACCGGGGAGCTGTTTTTT.